The T cell receptor (beta chain) described here comes from a study of T cell changes during pregnancy in multiple sclerosis. Produced via immunoSEQ multiplex PCR; TCRdb's table is partial and in-frame only. This table holds roughly 40,000 clones, 92% found once. The germline CDR1 and CDR2 sequences are SGHAT and FQNNGV. This CDR3 has 16 amino acids. V dropped 5 bases and J dropped 2 bases, with 17 bases sitting between them. This rearrangement joins TRBV11-2 to TRBJ2-3, with D possibly TRBD2 on 7 matching bases. The sample was CD8+ T cells from peripheral blood mononuclear cells, taken in the first trimester of pregnancy. The TCR comes from a female donor with multiple sclerosis, enrolled in a pregnancy study. This chain's CDR3 is CASSPNLAGATDTQYF. The CDR3, as DNA: TGTGCCAGCAGCCCCAACCTCGCGGGGGCCACAGATACGCAGTATTTT.